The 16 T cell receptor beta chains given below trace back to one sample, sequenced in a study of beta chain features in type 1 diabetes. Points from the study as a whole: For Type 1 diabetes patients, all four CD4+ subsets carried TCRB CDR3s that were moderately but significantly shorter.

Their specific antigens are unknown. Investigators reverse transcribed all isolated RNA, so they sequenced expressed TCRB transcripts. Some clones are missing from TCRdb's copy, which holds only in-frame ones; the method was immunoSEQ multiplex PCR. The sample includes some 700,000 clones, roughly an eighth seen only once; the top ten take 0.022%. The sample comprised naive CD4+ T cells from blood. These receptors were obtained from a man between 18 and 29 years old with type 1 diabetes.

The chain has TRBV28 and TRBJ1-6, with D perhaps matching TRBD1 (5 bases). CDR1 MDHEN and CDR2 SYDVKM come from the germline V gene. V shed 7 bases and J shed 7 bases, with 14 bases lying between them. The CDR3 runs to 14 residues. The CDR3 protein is CASNSGLVNSPLHF. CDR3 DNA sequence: TGTGCCAGCAATTCAGGGTTAGTGAATTCACCCCTCCACTTT. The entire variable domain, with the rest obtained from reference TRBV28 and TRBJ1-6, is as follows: DVKVTQSSRYLVKRTGEKVFLECVQDMDHENMFWYRQDPGLGLRLIYFSYDVKMKEKGDIPEGYSVSREKKERFSLILESASTNQTSMYLCASNSGLVNSPLHFGNGTRLTVT.

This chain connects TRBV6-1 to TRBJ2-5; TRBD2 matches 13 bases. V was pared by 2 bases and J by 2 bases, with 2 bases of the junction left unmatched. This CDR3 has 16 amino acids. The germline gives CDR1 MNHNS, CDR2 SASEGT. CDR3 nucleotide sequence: TGTGCCAGCAGTGAATTGGGACTAGCGGGGCAAGAGACCCAGTACTTC. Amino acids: CASSELGLAGQETQYF.

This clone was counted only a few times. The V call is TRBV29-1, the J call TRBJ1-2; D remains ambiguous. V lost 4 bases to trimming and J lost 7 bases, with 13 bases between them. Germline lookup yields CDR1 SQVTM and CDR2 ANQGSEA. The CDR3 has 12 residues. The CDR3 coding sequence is TGCAGCGTTGGTTCGGGTGAGCTTGGCTACACCTTC. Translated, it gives CSVGSGELGYTF.

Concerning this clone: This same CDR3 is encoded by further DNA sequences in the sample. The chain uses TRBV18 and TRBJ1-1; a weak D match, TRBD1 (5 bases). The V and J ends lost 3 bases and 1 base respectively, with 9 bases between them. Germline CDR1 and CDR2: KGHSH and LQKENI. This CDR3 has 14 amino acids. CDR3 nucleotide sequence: TGTGCCAGCTCACCGCTAACAGGGAACACTGAAGCTTTCTTT. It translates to CASSPLTGNTEAFF.

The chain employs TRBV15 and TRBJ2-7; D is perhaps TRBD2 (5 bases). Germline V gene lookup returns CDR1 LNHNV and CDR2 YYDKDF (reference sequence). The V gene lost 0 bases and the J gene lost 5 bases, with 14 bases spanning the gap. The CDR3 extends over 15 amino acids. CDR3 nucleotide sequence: TGTGCCACCAGCAGAGAGACGTGGAGGACTGACGAGCAGTACTTC. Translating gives CATSRETWRTDEQYF.

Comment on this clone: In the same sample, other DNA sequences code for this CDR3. CDR3 loop: CAWSVAGGNQPQHF. For the CDR3, the DNA is TGTGCCTGGAGTGTGGCAGGGGGAAATCAGCCCCAGCATTTT. This chain uses TRBV30 with TRBJ1-5, with 7 bases matching TRBD1. Germline loops: CDR1 GTSNPN, CDR2 SVGIG (reference sequence). This CDR3 comprises 14 residues. Trimming removed 0 bases from V and 4 bases from J; junction bases left unmatched: 3.

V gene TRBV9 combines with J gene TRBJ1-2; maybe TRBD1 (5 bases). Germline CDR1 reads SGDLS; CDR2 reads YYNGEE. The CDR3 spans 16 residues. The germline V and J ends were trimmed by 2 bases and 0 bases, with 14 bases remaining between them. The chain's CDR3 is CASSVGTGPTNYGYTF. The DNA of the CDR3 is TGTGCCAGCAGCGTCGGGACGGGACCTACTAACTATGGCTACACCTTC.

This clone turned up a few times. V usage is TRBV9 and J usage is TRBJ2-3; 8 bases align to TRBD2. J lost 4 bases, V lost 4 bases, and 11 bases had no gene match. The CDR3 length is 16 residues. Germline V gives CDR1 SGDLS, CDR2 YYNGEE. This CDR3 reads CASSPRSGGLSDTQYF. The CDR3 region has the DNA TGTGCCAGCAGCCCCCGATCGGGGGGGCTTTCAGATACGCAGTATTTT. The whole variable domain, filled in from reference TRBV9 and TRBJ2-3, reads DSGVTQTPKHLITATGQRVTLRCSPRSGDLSVYWYQQSLDQGLQFLIQYYNGEERAKGNILERFSAQQFPDLHSELNLSSLELGDSALYFCASSPRSGGLSDTQYFGPGTRLTVL.

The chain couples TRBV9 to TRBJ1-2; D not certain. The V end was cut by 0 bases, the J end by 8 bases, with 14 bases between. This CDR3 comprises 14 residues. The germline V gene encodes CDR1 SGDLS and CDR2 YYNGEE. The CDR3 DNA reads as TGTGCCAGCAGCGTAGAAGTGAGTGCCCGCGGCTACACCTTC. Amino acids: CASSVEVSARGYTF.

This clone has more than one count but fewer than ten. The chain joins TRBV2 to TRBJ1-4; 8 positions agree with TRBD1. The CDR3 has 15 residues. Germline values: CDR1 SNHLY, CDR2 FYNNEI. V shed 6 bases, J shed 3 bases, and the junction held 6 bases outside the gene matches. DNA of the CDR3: TGTGCCAGCAGAGAGACAGGGGAGTCTAATGAAAAACTGTTTTTT. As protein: CASRETGESNEKLFF.

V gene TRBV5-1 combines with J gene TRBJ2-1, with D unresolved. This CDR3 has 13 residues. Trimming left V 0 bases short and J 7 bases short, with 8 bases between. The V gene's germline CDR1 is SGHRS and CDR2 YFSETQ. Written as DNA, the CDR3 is TGCGCCAGCAGCTTGGATGACTTGAATGAGCAGTTCTTC. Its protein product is CASSLDDLNEQFF. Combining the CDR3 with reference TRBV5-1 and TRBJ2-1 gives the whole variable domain KAGVTQTPRYLIKTRGQQVTLSCSPISGHRSVSWYQQTPGQGLQFLFEYFSETQRNKGNFPGRFSGRQFSNSRSEMNVSTLELGDSALYLCASSLDDLNEQFFGPGTRLTVL.

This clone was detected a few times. CDR3 sequence: CASSSDRDRQETQYF. Here the CDR3 DNA reads TGTGCCAGCTCATCAGATCGGGACAGACAAGAGACCCAGTACTTC. V is TRBV18 and J is TRBJ2-5, with 7 bases aligning to TRBD1. Germline V gene sequence: CDR1 KGHSH, CDR2 LQKENI. This CDR3 spans 15 amino acids. The J segment lost 2 bases and the V segment lost 5 bases, leaving 8 bases of the junction unmatched.

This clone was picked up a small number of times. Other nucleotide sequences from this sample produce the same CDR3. The CDR3 sequence is CASSLRGTTEAFF. The CDR3 DNA reads TGTGCCAGCAGTTTACGGGGGACCACTGAAGCTTTCTTT. V and J are TRBV27 and TRBJ1-1; a weak D match, TRBD1 (5 bases). V lost 2 bases to trimming and J lost 4 bases, with 8 bases between them. Germline CDR1 MNHEY, CDR2 SMNVEV (reference sequence). CDR3 size: 13 residues.

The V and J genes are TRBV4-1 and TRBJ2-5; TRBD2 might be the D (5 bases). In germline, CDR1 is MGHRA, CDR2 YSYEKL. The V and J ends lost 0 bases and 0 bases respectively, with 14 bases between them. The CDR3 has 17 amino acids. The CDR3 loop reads CASSQDWWRTHQETQYF. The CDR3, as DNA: TGCGCCAGCAGCCAAGATTGGTGGAGGACTCACCAAGAGACCCAGTACTTC.

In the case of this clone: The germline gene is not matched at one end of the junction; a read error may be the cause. The CDR3: CASSEPTWGF. The CDR3 DNA follows: TGTGCCAGCAGTGAACCCACCTGGGGCTTC. The rearrangement links TRBV2 to TRBJ2-7; D gene unclear. The CDR3 has 10 residues. The germline V gene has CDR1 SNHLY and CDR2 FYNNEI.

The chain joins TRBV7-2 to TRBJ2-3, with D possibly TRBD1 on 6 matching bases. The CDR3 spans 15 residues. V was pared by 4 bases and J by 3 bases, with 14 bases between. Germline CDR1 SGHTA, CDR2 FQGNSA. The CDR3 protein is CASSSGAQPTDTQYF. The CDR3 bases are TGTGCCAGCAGCTCAGGGGCCCAACCAACAGATACGCAGTATTTT. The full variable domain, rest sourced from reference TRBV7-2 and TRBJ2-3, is GAGVSQSPSNKVTEKGKDVELRCDPISGHTALYWYRQSLGQGLEFLIYFQGNSAPDKSGLPSDRFSAERTGGSVSTLTIQRTQQEDSAVYLCASSSGAQPTDTQYFGPGTRLTVL.